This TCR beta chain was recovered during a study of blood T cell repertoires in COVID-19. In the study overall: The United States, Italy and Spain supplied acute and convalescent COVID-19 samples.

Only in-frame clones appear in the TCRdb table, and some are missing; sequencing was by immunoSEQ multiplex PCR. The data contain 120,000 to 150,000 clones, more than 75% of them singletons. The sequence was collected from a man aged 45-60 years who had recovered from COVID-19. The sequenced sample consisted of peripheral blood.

CDR3 amino acids: CATSRDRSYEQYF. The CDR3 DNA is TGTGCCACCAGCAGAGATCGCAGCTACGAGCAGTACTTC. J is TRBJ2-7 and V is TRBV15; no definite D call. V shed 0 bases and J shed 3 bases, with 6 bases lying between them. This CDR3 is 13 amino acids long. Per the germline V gene, CDR1 is LNHNV and CDR2 is YYDKDF (reference sequence).